These T cell receptor beta chains were read from a single sample in a study of beta chain features in type 1 diabetes. The method was immunoSEQ multiplex PCR; TCRdb's version includes in-frame clones alone and lacks a portion of them. Of 900,000 or so clones listed, roughly 16% are singletons. Sequences were obtained from naive CD4+ T cells from blood. The receptors here all came from a woman under 30 in good health. Both conserved end residues are part of each CDR3. The D gene is left open where the match is weak. Part of the rows lack a size; the others show once, few, many or a class for expanded clones.

j_call v_call clone_size d_call cdr3_aa cdr3_nt
TRBJ2-5 TRBV4-2 few - CASSQAGETEETQYF TGTGCCAGCAGCCAAGCCGGCGAAACCGAGGAGACCCAGTACTTC
TRBJ2-1 TRBV10-3 few TRBD2 CAISPSGRAGEQFF TGTGCCATCAGTCCAAGCGGGAGGGCCGGCGAGCAGTTCTTC
TRBJ2-3 TRBV6-5 few - CASSPSTDTQYF TGTGCCAGCAGCCCTAGCACAGATACGCAGTATTTT
TRBJ2-5 TRBV10-3 few - CATGGSGQETQYF TGTGCCACCGGCGGTAGCGGCCAAGAGACCCAGTACTTC
TRBJ2-1 TRBV5-5 few - CASSSTLLLIGEQFF TGTGCCAGCAGCTCTACCCTACTCTTGATCGGTGAGCAGTTCTTC
TRBJ2-7 TRBV5-1 - TRBD1 CASSLAAGGRGEQYF TGCGCCAGCAGCTTGGCGGCAGGGGGAAGAGGCGAGCAGTACTTC
TRBJ2-1 TRBV28 few - CASSLTIGEQFF TGTGCCAGCAGTTTAACTATCGGGGAGCAGTTCTTC
TRBJ2-4 TRBV29-1 - - CSVELGGRVKNIQYF TGCAGCGTTGAGTTGGGGGGAAGAGTCAAAAACATTCAGTACTTC
TRBJ2-5 TRBV6-4 once TRBD1 CASSDPYRGAQLTQYF TGTGCCAGCAGTGACCCATACAGGGGTGCACAGTTGACCCAGTACTTC
TRBJ2-3 TRBV9 - - CASSLNTDTQYF TGTGCCAGCAGTCTAAACACAGATACGCAGTATTTT
TRBJ2-1 TRBV21-1 few - CASSNREQFF TGTGCCAGCAGCAACCGTGAGCAGTTCTTC
TRBJ2-1 TRBV29-1 - TRBD2 CSVVGTSDHNEQFF TGCAGCGTTGTAGGGACTAGCGACCACAATGAGCAGTTCTTC
TRBJ2-7 TRBV5-6 - - CASHPGARTYEQYF TGTGCCAGCCATCCCGGAGCGCGAACCTACGAGCAGTACTTC
TRBJ2-1 TRBV12-5 - - CASGLSHQWGPYNEQFF TGTGCTAGTGGTTTGAGCCACCAGTGGGGACCCTACAATGAGCAGTTCTTC
TRBJ2-7 TRBV6-5 - - CASSYSLLADEQYF TGTGCCAGCAGTTACTCCCTGCTGGCGGACGAGCAGTACTTC
TRBJ2-1 TRBV4-3 - - CASSQDRASSYNEQFF TGCGCCAGCAGCCAAGATCGGGCTAGCTCCTACAATGAGCAGTTCTTC
TRBJ2-7 TRBV6-6 - TRBD1 CASSRTGSSHEQYF TGTGCCAGCAGCAGGACAGGTTCCAGCCACGAGCAGTACTTC
TRBJ1-2 TRBV6-5 - - CASRQAGVSYGYTF TGTGCCAGCAGACAAGCGGGGGTCAGCTATGGCTACACCTTC
TRBJ2-3 TRBV25-1 few TRBD2 CASSTLAGGSTDTQYF TGTGCCAGCAGTACGCTAGCGGGAGGGAGCACAGATACGCAGTATTTT
TRBJ2-4 TRBV5-1 few TRBD1 CASRNPAATGQKKNIQYF TGCGCCAGCAGGAATCCGGCGGCGACGGGACAGAAAAAAAACATTCAGTACTTC
TRBJ2-1 TRBV28 - TRBD2 CASSSPVGAGGLGNEQFF TGTGCCAGCAGTTCCCCGGTGGGAGCGGGAGGATTGGGGAATGAGCAGTTCTTC
TRBJ2-1 TRBV9 - TRBD1 CASSRRDRVNEQFF TGTGCCAGCAGCCGACGGGACAGGGTCAATGAGCAGTTCTTC
TRBJ2-3 TRBV9 - - CASSVRGTDTQYF TGTGCCAGCAGCGTGAGGGGCACAGATACGCAGTATTTT
TRBJ2-3 TRBV7-2 - - CASSSPGGGWTDTQYF TGTGCCAGCAGCTCCCCCGGGGGTGGGTGGACAGATACGCAGTATTTT
TRBJ2-7 TRBV19 few TRBD2 CASSMAAGPYEQYF TGTGCCAGTAGTATGGCAGCGGGACCCTACGAGCAGTACTTC
TRBJ2-3 TRBV18 - - CASSPPGSGSTDTQYF TGTGCCAGCTCACCACCGGGGAGCGGGAGCACAGATACGCAGTATTTT
TRBJ1-5 TRBV4-3 - - CASSQARWSNQPQHF TGCGCCAGCAGCCAAGCCCGATGGAGCAATCAGCCCCAGCATTTT
TRBJ2-6 TRBV19 many - CASNQFGGANVLTF TGTGCCAGTAATCAGTTCGGTGGGGCCAACGTCCTGACTTTC
TRBJ2-7 TRBV7-9 few TRBD1 CASSDLQGARYEQYF TGTGCCAGCAGCGATTTACAGGGGGCTCGGTACGAGCAGTACTTC
TRBJ2-5 TRBV7-3 - - CASKRSEGRVTETQYF TGTGCCAGCAAAAGGAGTGAGGGCCGAGTAACGGAGACCCAGTACTTC
TRBJ1-2 TRBV28 few - CASCERVGYGYTF TGTGCCAGCTGCGAGAGGGTGGGCTATGGCTACACCTTC
TRBJ2-7 TRBV2 - - CASTGYYEQYF TGTGCCAGCACAGGATACTACGAGCAGTACTTC
TRBJ2-1 TRBV4-3 - TRBD2 CASSQESAGVYRNEQFF TGCGCCAGCAGCCAAGAGTCAGCGGGAGTATACCGCAATGAGCAGTTCTTC
TRBJ2-7 TRBV28 - TRBD1 CASSPIRTGASYEQYF TGTGCCAGCAGCCCAATTAGGACAGGGGCAAGCTACGAGCAGTACTTC
TRBJ1-2 TRBV6-1 - - CASSEREISARSANYGYTF TGTGCCAGCAGTGAAAGAGAAATCTCAGCCCGATCAGCTAACTATGGCTACACCTTC
TRBJ2-1 TRBV11-2 - - CASSLDRANEQFF TGTGCCAGCAGCTTAGACAGGGCGAATGAGCAGTTCTTC
TRBJ1-2 TRBV19 few - CASRGRQWHGYTF TGTGCCAGTAGGGGACGGCAATGGCATGGCTACACCTTC
TRBJ2-5 TRBV4-3 - TRBD2 CASSRALVWEGETQYF TGCGCCAGCAGCCGAGCCTTAGTGTGGGAGGGAGAGACCCAGTACTTC
TRBJ2-7 TRBV7-2 - - CASSPQGGSSYEQYF TGTGCCAGCAGCCCCCAGGGGGGCAGCTCCTACGAGCAGTACTTC
TRBJ2-3 TRBV9 few - CASSSTVGDTQYF TGTGCCAGCAGCTCCACCGTGGGGGATACGCAGTATTTT
TRBJ2-7 TRBV28 - TRBD2 CASNGLRTSGTYEQYF TGTGCCAGCAACGGGCTCCGGACTAGCGGTACCTACGAGCAGTACTTC
TRBJ1-2 TRBV6-5 few - CASSYSSQDFYGYTF TGTGCCAGCAGTTACTCGTCGCAGGACTTCTATGGCTACACCTTC
TRBJ2-3 TRBV4-1 - TRBD2 CASSQVGTSKTPTDTQYF TGCGCCAGCAGCCAAGTCGGGACTAGCAAAACTCCCACAGATACGCAGTATTTT
TRBJ2-1 TRBV5-1 - TRBD2 CASSGRAYNEQFF TGCGCCAGCAGCGGGAGGGCCTACAATGAGCAGTTCTTC
TRBJ2-1 TRBV29-1 - - CSVRLVNEQFF TGCAGCGTACGACTAGTTAATGAGCAGTTCTTC
TRBJ2-1 TRBV7-2 few - CASSPEPTAYNEQFF TGTGCCAGCAGCCCCGAGCCGACCGCCTACAATGAGCAGTTCTTC
TRBJ2-3 TRBV4-3 few - CASSLPGDTQYF TGCGCCAGCAGCCTGCCTGGGGATACGCAGTATTTT
TRBJ2-7 TRBV13 - - CASSPTWGGLYEQYF TGTGCCAGCAGCCCCACCTGGGGGGGGCTCTACGAGCAGTACTTC
TRBJ2-1 TRBV5-1 few - CASSPGPPNDEQFF TGCGCCAGCAGCCCGGGACCGCCTAACGATGAGCAGTTCTTC
TRBJ2-5 TRBV28 once TRBD2 CASSRSTSELNYGEGETQYF TGTGCCAGCAGCCGGTCAACTAGCGAGCTGAACTACGGGGAAGGGGAGACCCAGTACTTC